The 30 T cell receptor beta chains below all came from one sample that was sequenced in a study of T cells in Graves' hyperthyroidism and ophthalmopathy. Researchers took RNA transcripts and amplified the TCR beta CDR3 regions from them. An initial round of RT-PCR targeting the TCR CDR3 relied on the HTBI primer set. TCRdb re-analysed the multiplex PCR reads in MiXCR, keeping a single row per CDR3 protein. There are roughly 660,000 distinct CDR3 sequences in the sample; roughly 17% occur only once, and around 16% lies in the top ten. Source material: blood. The receptors come from a man in his fifties or sixties with Graves' hyperthyroidism.

This clonotype was found many times. The CDR3 reads CASSLVASGSTQYF. The CDR3 coding sequence is TGTGCCAGCAGCTTAGTGGCTAGCGGGAGTACCCAGTACTTC. The chain couples TRBV7-9 to TRBJ2-5; 10 bases agree with TRBD2. The CDR3 runs to 14 residues. V shed 1 base, J shed 8 bases, and the junction held 4 bases outside the gene matches. Germline V gene data show CDR1 as SEHNR and CDR2 as FQNEAQ (reference sequence).

This clonotype appeared many times. CDR3 sequence reads: CASSSGTGAGYTF. CDR3 DNA sequence: TGCGCCAGCAGTTCCGGGACAGGGGCTGGCTACACCTTC. V is TRBV5-1 and J is TRBJ1-2, with 10 bases aligning to TRBD1. Germline CDR1 reads SGHRS; CDR2 reads YFSETQ. V lost 5 bases, J lost 7 bases, and 5 bases stayed unmatched. This CDR3 is 13 amino acids long.

This clonotype has a count of ten or more. This chain connects TRBV12-3 or TRBV12-4 to TRBJ2-7; D remains ambiguous. Between the trimmed V and J ends, which lost 8 bases and 2 bases, there was a span of 7 bases. The CDR3 length is 11 residues. CDR3 sequence (DNA): TGTGCCAGCGCCTCGGCCTACGAGCAGTACTTC. The encoded protein is CASASAYEQYF.

The chain is built from TRBV19 and TRBJ1-5, with unresolved D. The CDR3 length is 13 residues. Germline values: CDR1 LNHDA, CDR2 SQIVND (reference sequence). V was pared by 3 bases and J by 3 bases, with 6 bases between. This CDR3 reads CASSMGYNQPQHF. In nucleotides, the CDR3 is TGTGCCAGTAGTATGGGGTACAATCAGCCCCAGCATTTT.

The chain carries TRBV6-1 and TRBJ1-4; D ambiguous. Germline loops: CDR1 MNHNS, CDR2 SASEGT. This CDR3 has 14 residues. The V end was cut by 8 bases, the J end by 0 bases, with 10 bases between. CDR3 sequence reads: CASGSLTTNEKLFF. As DNA, the CDR3 is TGTGCCAGCGGTAGCCTTACAACTAATGAAAAACTGTTTTTT.

This sequence joins TRBV20-1 and TRBJ2-5, with TRBD2 matching over 7 bases. CDR1 and CDR2 (germline): DFQATT, SNEGSKA (reference sequence). The V segment lost 0 bases and the J segment 4 bases; nucleotides outside the gene matches: 8. This CDR3 is 15 amino acids long. The DNA of the CDR3 is TGCAGTGCTAGAGATCGAGTCGGGAGGACAGAGACCCAGTACTTC. Translated: CSARDRVGRTETQYF.

Ten or more counts support this clonotype. Here the CDR3 DNA reads TGTGCCAGCAGCAGAGGTACAGGGGAGATCTCTGGCTACACCTTC. It specifies CASSRGTGEISGYTF. The rearrangement links TRBV7-2 to TRBJ1-2; TRBD1 matches at 7 bases. The CDR3 length is 15 residues. Trimming cost V 5 bases and J 7 bases; bases outside gene matches: 13. Germline CDR1 and CDR2: SGHTA and FQGNSA.

At least ten counts were recorded for this clonotype. The chain uses TRBV7-9 and TRBJ2-5, with TRBD1 identical over 8 bases. The CDR3 extends over 15 amino acids. V was clipped by 3 bases and J by 2 bases; unmatched bases: 5. Germline CDR1 SEHNR, CDR2 FQNEAQ (reference sequence). This chain's CDR3 is CASSFSGTGQETQYF. Written as DNA, the CDR3 is TGTGCCAGCAGCTTCTCCGGGACAGGTCAAGAGACCCAGTACTTC.

This clonotype has ten or more counts. The chain carries TRBV10-3 and TRBJ2-1; 11 nucleotides line up with TRBD2. Germline CDR1 ENHRY, CDR2 SYGVKD. V was pared by 2 bases and J by 4 bases, with 4 bases of the junction left unmatched. The CDR3 spans 16 residues. The CDR3 protein is CAISEPGLAGYNEQFF. In DNA form, the CDR3 reads TGTGCCATCAGTGAGCCCGGACTAGCGGGTTACAATGAGCAGTTCTTC.

A few counts support this clonotype. V usage is TRBV19 and J usage is TRBJ2-2, with 9 bases lining up with TRBD2. Trimming took 8 bases from V and 6 from J; bases not matched to a gene: 4. The CDR3 is 13 amino acids. The germline V gene encodes CDR1 LNHDA and CDR2 SQIVND (reference sequence). The CDR3, as DNA: TGTGCCAGTCTTGAGCGGGAGGCCGGGGAGCTGTTTTTT. Its protein is CASLEREAGELFF.

Notes on this clonotype: A much larger clone is a single base away; this may be a read error. The genes are TRBV18 and TRBJ2-7; 7 nucleotides line up with TRBD1. The germline CDR1 and CDR2 sequences are KGHSH and LQKENI. CDR3 length: 12 residues. The CDR3 nucleotides are TGTCCCAGCTCACCAGGGGGTGTCGAGCAGTACTTC. Amino acids: CPSSPGGVEQYF.

This clonotype appeared a few times. One end of the junction varies from germline; a read error may be responsible. CDR3 in DNA: TGTGCCAGCAGTGGACTAGCGGCCCAAGAGGCCCAGTACTTC. Protein: CASSGLAAQEAQYF. The chain carries TRBV27 and TRBJ2-5; TRBD2 matches at 10 bases. The CDR3 has 14 residues. Germline lookup yields CDR1 MNHEY and CDR2 SMNVEV (reference sequence).

Remarks on this clonotype: Since a much larger clone is just one base distant, this may be a read error. The gene calls are TRBV7-2 and TRBJ2-2; TRBD2 matches at 11 bases. The CDR3 sequence is 16 residues long. CDR1 is SGHTA, CDR2 FQGNSA, per germline. With V trimmed by 3 bases and J by 6 bases, 6 bases remained unmatched. This CDR3 is CASSFLLAGGSGELFF. The CDR3 DNA follows: TGTGCCAGCAGCTTCCTTCTAGCGGGAGGATCCGGGGAGCTGTTTTTT. Based on the CDR3 plus reference TRBV7-2 and TRBJ2-2, the full variable domain is GAGVSQSPSNKVTEKGKDVELRCDPISGHTALYWYRQSLGQGLEFLIYFQGNSAPDKSGLPSDRFSAERTGGSVSTLTIQRTQQEDSAVYLCASSFLLAGGSGELFFGEGSRLTVL.

The sample holds many counts of this clonotype. The J gene is TRBJ2-7, the V gene TRBV5-1; 8 nucleotides line up with TRBD2. The V gene's germline CDR1 is SGHRS and CDR2 YFSETQ. The CDR3 has 15 amino acids. The trim removed 0 bases at V and 5 bases at J, leaving 7 bases unmatched. The CDR3 DNA sequence: TGCGCCAGCAGCTTGGACCTTGGCGGGAGGAACGAGCAGTACTTC. Encoded protein: CASSLDLGGRNEQYF.

This clonotype was picked up a small number of times. The genes are TRBV7-2 and TRBJ2-2, with D possibly matching TRBD2 (5 bases). V was cut by 4 bases and J by 4 bases, with 10 bases left in between. The CDR3 contains 14 residues. Looked up from germline, CDR1 is SGHTA and CDR2 is FQGNSA. The chain's CDR3 is CASSSGLITGELFF. Here the CDR3 DNA reads TGTGCCAGCAGCTCCGGACTCATCACCGGGGAGCTGTTTTTT.

This clonotype was detected ten times or more. V gene TRBV7-2 combines with J gene TRBJ2-1; D is undetermined. The CDR3 extends over 12 amino acids. Germline-derived CDR1 and CDR2 are SGHTA and FQGNSA. V was clipped by 4 bases and J by 10 bases, with 11 bases between them. DNA for the CDR3: TGTGCCAGCAGCTACTTCTTGGACGAGCAGTTCTTC. It encodes CASSYFLDEQFF.

The chain employs TRBV11-2 and TRBJ2-7; 8 bases map to TRBD2. The V segment lost 1 base and the J segment 4 bases; nucleotides outside the gene matches: 6. The CDR3 loop spans 15 amino acids. Germline CDR1 reads SGHAT; CDR2 reads FQNNGV. The CDR3 coding sequence is TGTGCCAGCAGCTTAGTGACTAGCGAGGGGTACGAGCAGTACTTC. It is translated as CASSLVTSEGYEQYF.

Regarding this clonotype: A much bigger clone sits one base away, suggesting this may be a read error. The chain is built from TRBV7-9 and TRBJ2-7; D possibly corresponds to TRBD1 (5 bases). Per the germline V gene, CDR1 is SEHNR and CDR2 is FQNEAQ (reference sequence). The CDR3 length is 13 residues. Trimming pared 3 bases from V and 9 bases from J, leaving 15 bases between. The CDR3 protein is CASSLPRVQGQYF. As DNA, the CDR3 is TGTGCCAGCAGCTTGCCCAGGGTCCAGGGGCAGTACTTC. Full variable domain (rest looked up from reference TRBV7-9 and TRBJ2-7): DTGVSQNPRHKITKRGQNVTFRCDPISEHNRLYWYRQTLGQGPEFLTYFQNEAQLEKSRLLSDRFSAERPKGSFSTLEIQRTEQGDSAMYLCASSLPRVQGQYFGPGTRLTVT.

The sample holds a few counts of this clonotype. This chain joins TRBV6-1 and TRBJ2-7, with TRBD2 as a possible D gene (5 bases). CDR1 is MNHNS, CDR2 SASEGT, per germline. V lost 5 bases, J lost 5 bases, and 16 bases lay in between. This CDR3 contains 14 residues. The CDR3 is CASSKRDILHEQYF. Here the CDR3 DNA reads TGTGCCAGCAGTAAGAGGGATATCTTACACGAGCAGTACTTC.

The V gene is TRBV19, the J gene TRBJ2-1, with D perhaps TRBD1 (6 bases). The CDR3 runs to 14 residues. Germline-derived CDR1 and CDR2 are LNHDA and SQIVND (reference sequence). Trimming took 1 base from V and 4 from J, leaving 8 bases between them. The CDR3 region is CASSIGQGYNEQFF. Here the CDR3 DNA reads TGTGCCAGTAGTATAGGGCAGGGGTACAATGAGCAGTTCTTC.

This clonotype was seen a handful of times. A much bigger clone sits one base away, suggesting this may be a read error. The chain is built from TRBV7-2 and TRBJ2-3; 8 nucleotides match TRBD1. The CDR3 sequence is 13 residues long. V lost 1 base and J lost 6; bases outside the gene matches: 0. The germline V gene encodes CDR1 SGHTA and CDR2 FQGNSA. The CDR3 nucleotides are TGTGCCAGCAGCTTAGGACAGGGGGATACGCAGTATTTT. It codes for CASSLGQGDTQYF.

Many counts were recorded for this clonotype. V and J are TRBV7-2 and TRBJ1-1; D call uncertain. This CDR3 comprises 13 residues. V was clipped by 3 bases and J by 5 bases, with 10 bases between them. Germline values: CDR1 SGHTA, CDR2 FQGNSA. The CDR3 is CASSFRRRTEAFF. Here the CDR3 DNA reads TGTGCCAGCAGCTTCCGAAGGAGAACTGAAGCTTTCTTT.

There are many counts of this clonotype. The rearrangement links TRBV10-3 to TRBJ2-5, with D possibly being TRBD2 (5 bases). Germline V gene lookup returns CDR1 ENHRY and CDR2 SYGVKD. The CDR3 extends over 14 amino acids. V gave up 0 bases and J gave up 9 bases, with 14 bases separating them. As DNA, the CDR3 is TGTGCCATCAGTGAGTCCCAACGGGGTGTGTCCCAGTACTTC. Amino acids: CAISESQRGVSQYF.

This clonotype occurred many times. The chain uses TRBV12-3 or TRBV12-4 and TRBJ2-1, with 9 bases matching TRBD2. V shed 5 bases, J shed 5 bases, and the junction held 13 bases outside the gene matches. The CDR3 runs to 17 residues. The CDR3 DNA is TGTGCCAGCAGTGGTAGGACCCGTAGCGGGAGAGACAATGAGCAGTTCTTC. Protein product: CASSGRTRSGRDNEQFF.

This chain connects TRBV27 to TRBJ2-3; D call uncertain. CDR1 is MNHEY, CDR2 SMNVEV, per germline (reference sequence). This CDR3 is built from 15 residues. V lost 3 bases, J lost 0 bases, and 10 bases lay in between. The CDR3 loop is CASSFTPTSTDTQYF. The CDR3 DNA is TGTGCCAGCAGTTTCACACCGACTAGCACAGATACGCAGTATTTT.

This clonotype has a count of ten or more. The chain is built from TRBV28 and TRBJ1-1; D perhaps matches TRBD1 (5 bases). This CDR3 spans 18 amino acids. Germline CDR1 and CDR2: MDHEN and SYDVKM. V lost 0 bases and J lost 2, with 19 bases in between. The CDR3 loop reads CASSLWAPPGTANTEAFF. The CDR3 DNA follows: TGTGCCAGCAGTTTATGGGCTCCCCCCGGGACCGCAAACACTGAAGCTTTCTTT.

This clonotype was picked up one time. CDR3 protein: CASSYSRPWNTEAFF. The CDR3 region has the DNA TGTGCCAGCAGTTACTCTAGACCGTGGAACACTGAAGCTTTCTTT. The gene calls are TRBV6-5 and TRBJ1-1; D unclear. Germline values: CDR1 MNHEY, CDR2 SVGAGI. The CDR3 spans 15 residues. Between the trimmed V and J ends, which lost 0 bases and 1 base, there was a span of 9 bases.

A remark on this clonotype: A much larger clonotype is one base distant, so this may be a read error. The genes are TRBV5-1 and TRBJ2-2, with D perhaps TRBD1 (5 bases). V shed 1 base and J shed 0 bases, with 7 bases lying between them. CDR1 and CDR2 (germline): SGHRS, YFSETQ. This CDR3 has 15 amino acids. CDR3 coding DNA: TGCGCCAGCAGCTTGATGACAGCGAACACCGGGGAGCTGTTTTTT. Amino acid sequence: CASSLMTANTGELFF.

This clonotype turned up a few times. V gene TRBV29-1 combines with J gene TRBJ2-1; no definite D call. Looked up from germline, CDR1 is SQVTM and CDR2 is ANQGSEA. The CDR3 is 15 amino acids. Trimming cost V 6 bases and J 1 base, with 16 bases left between them. Here the CDR3 reads CSVGRGGISYNEQFF. In DNA, the CDR3 is TGCAGCGTCGGGCGCGGCGGCATTTCCTACAATGAGCAGTTCTTC.

This clonotype has just a few counts. The J gene is TRBJ2-7, the V gene TRBV7-9; perhaps D is TRBD1 or TRBD2 (5 bases each). V was pared by 0 bases and J by 4 bases, with 13 bases between. CDR1 is SEHNR, CDR2 FQNEAQ, per germline (reference sequence). The CDR3 runs 15 residues. The CDR3 sequence is CASSLAGGATYEQYF. As DNA, the CDR3 is TGTGCCAGCAGCTTAGCTGGGGGAGCAACATACGAGCAGTACTTC.